What follows are 31 T cell receptor beta chains derived from one specimen sequenced in a study of T cells in Graves' hyperthyroidism and ophthalmopathy. What was amplified from RNA transcripts were TCR beta CDR3 regions. A set of HTBI primers served as the primers for a first-round RT-PCR of the TCR CDR3. Each CDR3 protein gets one entry after TCRdb re-called the multiplex PCR reads with MiXCR. Altogether around 400,000 distinct CDR3 sequences are present, approximately 25% being singletons, with the ten largest covering around 67%. The sequenced material came from blood. The receptors were gathered from a man between 45 and 60 years old with Graves' hyperthyroidism.

This clonotype was observed a handful of times. This chain connects TRBV12-3 or TRBV12-4 to TRBJ2-7, with D perhaps TRBD1 or TRBD2 (5 bases each). The V gene lost 5 bases and the J gene lost 1 base, with 15 bases spanning the gap. The CDR3 is 15 residues long. CDR3 coding DNA: TGTGCCAGCAGTCCCTTTTGGGGGTCGTCCTACGAGCAGTACTTC. Protein sequence: CASSPFWGSSYEQYF.

This clonotype was counted between two and nine times. This chain uses TRBV7-2 with TRBJ1-2; D gene unclear. CDR1 SGHTA and CDR2 FQGNSA come from the germline V gene. The CDR3 is 12 amino acids. The ends were cut back, 5 bases at V and 3 bases at J, with 7 bases in the middle. The CDR3 bases are TGTGCCAGCAGCCTCCTGGACTATGGCTACACCTTC. Translated: CASSLLDYGYTF.

This clonotype was recorded a few times. The chain recombines TRBV3-1 with TRBJ2-5; D is unresolved. V shed 4 bases and J shed 7 bases, with 10 bases lying between them. There are 12 residues in the CDR3. Germline V gives CDR1 LGHDT, CDR2 YNNKEL (reference sequence). The CDR3 loop is CASSPGLGTQYF. The DNA of the CDR3 is TGTGCCAGCAGCCCTGGTTTAGGGACCCAGTACTTC.

This clonotype has only a few counts. This chain joins TRBV28 and TRBJ2-2; 9 bases align to TRBD1. The CDR3 spans 16 residues. CDR1 and CDR2 (germline): MDHEN, SYDVKM. V gave up 5 bases and J gave up 3 bases; unmatched junction bases: 7. This CDR3 is CASSPRRTGDTGELFF. The CDR3 DNA reads as TGTGCCAGCAGTCCCCGAAGGACAGGGGACACCGGGGAGCTGTTTTTT.

This clonotype was counted between two and nine times. V is TRBV10-3 and J is TRBJ2-7; 8 bases are a match to TRBD1. The CDR3 is 12 residues long. Germline CDR1 ENHRY, CDR2 SYGVKD. J was trimmed by 7 bases and V by 6 bases; bases with no gene match: 5. The CDR3: CAIRGQAPEQYF. The CDR3 coding sequence is TGTGCCATCAGGGGACAGGCACCTGAGCAGTACTTC.

This clonotype came up many times. The chain has TRBV3-1 and TRBJ1-1, with unresolved D. Trimming left V 3 bases short and J 5 bases short, with 10 bases between. The CDR3 runs to 13 residues. From germline, CDR1 is LGHDT and CDR2 YNNKEL (reference sequence). CDR3 amino acids: CASSQRLGTEAFF. Written as DNA, the CDR3 is TGTGCCAGCAGCCAGAGATTAGGAACTGAAGCTTTCTTT.

The chain carries TRBV7-8 and TRBJ2-1, with 10 bases fitting TRBD2. Germline lookup yields CDR1 SGHVS and CDR2 FQNEAQ. Germline trimming cut 4 bases from V and 6 bases from J; bases unmatched to any gene: 15. This CDR3 contains 18 residues. For the CDR3, the DNA is TGTGCCAGCAGCTGCGGGCCCGATCTAGCGGGAGTATGCAATGAGCAGTTCTTC. Protein: CASSCGPDLAGVCNEQFF.

The V and J genes are TRBV19 and TRBJ1-2, with D possibly being TRBD1 (6 bases). Trimming stripped 7 bases from V and 7 bases from J, with 16 bases between. The germline CDR1 and CDR2 sequences are LNHDA and SQIVND (reference sequence). The CDR3 extends over 13 amino acids. The CDR3 protein is CASNQGRARGYTF. The CDR3 coding sequence is TGTGCCAGTAACCAGGGGAGGGCGCGTGGCTACACCTTC.

This clonotype was counted many times. This CDR3 is CASTWGRREQYF. In DNA form, the CDR3 reads TGTGCCAGCACGTGGGGCCGGCGCGAGCAGTACTTC. The rearrangement uses TRBV28 and TRBJ2-7; tentative D call: TRBD1 (5 bases). The CDR3 contains 12 residues. The germline V and J ends were trimmed by 7 bases and 6 bases, with 13 bases remaining between them. The germline V gene encodes CDR1 MDHEN and CDR2 SYDVKM. Full variable domain (remainder filled in from reference TRBV28 and TRBJ2-7): DVKVTQSSRYLVKRTGEKVFLECVQDMDHENMFWYRQDPGLGLRLIYFSYDVKMKEKGDIPEGYSVSREKKERFSLILESASTNQTSMYLCASTWGRREQYFGPGTRLTVT.

This clonotype was counted a few times. The chain recombines TRBV7-8 with TRBJ2-7, with TRBD2 matching over 9 bases. This CDR3 region has 14 residues. The junction had 7 bases not matched to a gene; V was cut back by 5 bases and J by 5 bases. Per germline, CDR1 SGHVS and CDR2 FQNEAQ. The CDR3 DNA sequence: TGTGCCAGCAGCCAACTAGCGGGTAGGAACGAGCAGTACTTC. It translates to CASSQLAGRNEQYF.

This rearrangement joins TRBV29-1 to TRBJ1-2, with no clear D. From germline, CDR1 is SQVTM and CDR2 ANQGSEA. Trimming pared 2 bases from V and 8 bases from J, leaving 12 bases between. CDR3 length: 12 residues. This CDR3 is CSVEPTNGGYTF. The CDR3 DNA sequence: TGCAGCGTTGAACCAACGAATGGGGGCTACACCTTC.

This clonotype has only a few counts. The chain uses TRBV7-7 and TRBJ2-7; no definite D call. Trimming left V 2 bases short and J 6 bases short, with 8 bases between. This CDR3 region has 12 residues. Germline lookup yields CDR1 SSHAT and CDR2 FNYEAQ (reference sequence). CDR3 region: CASSLSSFEQYF. In nucleotides, the CDR3 is TGTGCCAGCAGCTTATCTAGTTTCGAGCAGTACTTC.

This clonotype was counted ten times or more. One junction end does not reproduce the germline sequence, and a read error may be involved. This chain connects TRBV6-1 to TRBJ2-7; D might be TRBD1 (6 bases). Germline CDR1 MNHNS, CDR2 SASEGT. The CDR3 has 14 amino acids. The CDR3 DNA follows: TGTGCCAGCAGGGAAGGACAGTTCTCCTACGAGCAGTACTTC. Translating gives CASREGQFSYEQYF.

This clonotype was counted a few times. The chain links TRBV12-3 or TRBV12-4 to TRBJ1-1; D uncertain. The CDR3 sequence is 15 residues long. The ends were cut back, 8 bases at V and 0 bases at J, with 16 bases in the middle. CDR3 nucleotide sequence: TGTGCCAGCCGCCGGGAACAAGACATGAACACTGAAGCTTTCTTT. This encodes CASRREQDMNTEAFF.

This clonotype was recorded a few times. V gene TRBV2 combines with J gene TRBJ1-1, with a weak D call TRBD1 (6 bases). The CDR3 spans 12 residues. The germline CDR1 and CDR2 sequences are SNHLY and FYNNEI. Trimming cost V 6 bases and J 6 bases, with 11 bases left between them. For the CDR3, the DNA is TGTGCCAGCAGACACGGACAGTCTGAAGCTTTCTTT. It is translated as CASRHGQSEAFF. The complete variable domain, with remaining parts taken from reference TRBV2 and TRBJ1-1, reads EPEVTQTPSHQVTQMGQEVILRCVPISNHLYFYWYRQILGQKVEFLVSFYNNEISEKSEIFDDQFSVERPDGSNFTLKIRSTKLEDSAMYFCASRHGQSEAFFGQGTRLTVV.

The rearrangement joins TRBV6-1 to TRBJ2-2, with TRBD1 as a possible D gene (6 bases). Germline-derived CDR1 and CDR2 are MNHNS and SASEGT. V gave up 6 bases and J gave up 6 bases, with 14 bases separating them. The CDR3 consists of 14 residues. The CDR3 sequence: CASRKHRDAGELFF. Here the CDR3 DNA reads TGTGCCAGCAGGAAACACAGGGATGCCGGGGAGCTGTTTTTT.

The gene calls are TRBV11-3 and TRBJ2-1, with D possibly called TRBD1 or TRBD2 (5 bases each). Trimming stripped 4 bases from V and 4 bases from J, with 14 bases between. The CDR3 is 15 amino acids. The V gene's germline CDR1 is SGHNT and CDR2 YENEEA. CDR3 amino acids: CASSSNRDGYNEQFF. The CDR3 nucleotides read TGTGCCAGCAGCTCGAACCGGGACGGATACAATGAGCAGTTCTTC. Variable domain in full (rest from reference TRBV11-3 and TRBJ2-1): EAGVVQSPRYKIIEKKQPVAFWCNPISGHNTLYWYLQNLGQGPELLIRYENEEAVDDSQLPKDRFSAERLKGVDSTLKIQPAELGDSAVYLCASSSNRDGYNEQFFGPGTRLTVL.

There are many counts of this clonotype. The rearrangement links TRBV7-9 to TRBJ2-7; TRBD2 agrees at 9 bases. The ends lost 5 bases at V and 2 bases at J; junction bases unmatched: 10. Germline V gene data show CDR1 as SEHNR and CDR2 as FQNEAQ (reference sequence). The CDR3 runs 16 residues. The DNA for the CDR3 is TGTGCCAGCAGCACTCCGGAGACTAGCGGCACCTACGAGCAGTACTTC. Translated: CASSTPETSGTYEQYF.

This clonotype showed up just a few times. For the CDR3, the DNA is TGTGCCAGCAGTTGGACAGGGTCTAGGGCCAACGTCCTGACTTTC. Its translation: CASSWTGSRANVLTF. The rearrangement uses TRBV28 and TRBJ2-6; 8 nucleotides align to TRBD1. Germline CDR1 MDHEN, CDR2 SYDVKM. The V segment lost 4 bases and the J segment 5 bases; nucleotides outside the gene matches: 4. The CDR3 has 15 amino acids.

In this sample, this clonotype turned up a few times. It may be a read error: a sequence one base away is much more abundant. The conserved final phenylalanine or tryptophan is absent from the CDR3, which likely points to a read error. The chain links TRBV3-1 to TRBJ2-7; possibly TRBD2 for D (6 bases). Looked up from germline, CDR1 is LGHDT and CDR2 is YNNKEL (reference sequence). This CDR3 has 15 residues. V lost 6 bases, J lost 1 base, and 16 bases lay in between. The CDR3: CASSYGAGGSYEQYS. In DNA form, the CDR3 reads TGTGCCAGCAGTTACGGGGCCGGAGGGTCCTACGAGCAGTACTCC.

Remarks on this clonotype: Since the CDR3 does not end with the conserved phenylalanine or tryptophan, this likely comes from a read error. This rearrangement joins TRBV4-1 to TRBJ1-1; D call uncertain. There are 16 residues in the CDR3. V was trimmed by 0 bases and J by 1 base, leaving 12 bases between them. In germline, CDR1 is MGHRA, CDR2 YSYEKL. DNA of the CDR3: TGCGCCAGCAGCCAAGATCGTTGGGCACCGAACACTGAAGCTTTCCTT. The encoded protein is CASSQDRWAPNTEAFL.

This clonotype was seen at least ten times. The chain joins TRBV2 to TRBJ2-5, with TRBD1 as a possible D gene (6 bases). Germline CDR1 is SNHLY and CDR2 is FYNNEI. CDR3 length: 14 residues. Trimming removed 7 bases from V and 5 bases from J, with 17 bases in between. In DNA form, the CDR3 reads TGTGCCAGCAAGCTCGAGAGGGGGTTGGAGACCCAGTACTTC. Amino acid sequence: CASKLERGLETQYF.

This clonotype appeared many times. J is TRBJ1-1 and V is TRBV11-1; D call uncertain. Germline V CDR1 and CDR2: SGHAT, FQDESV (reference sequence). V dropped 4 bases and J dropped 6 bases, with 15 bases sitting between them. The CDR3 length is 14 residues. The CDR3 region is CASSSQILSPEAFF. CDR3 nucleotide sequence: TGTGCCAGCAGCTCCCAGATCCTATCGCCTGAAGCTTTCTTT.

The sample holds many counts of this clonotype. The chain is built from TRBV3-1 and TRBJ1-5; 11 positions match TRBD1. This CDR3 is built from 15 residues. Germline CDR1 LGHDT, CDR2 YNNKEL (reference sequence). After removal of 3 bases from V and 6 bases from J, the junction contained 4 bases not matched to a gene. In DNA form, the CDR3 reads TGTGCCAGCAGCCACGGACAGGGGGCAGGTCAGCCCCAGCATTTT. It translates to CASSHGQGAGQPQHF.

This clonotype has a handful of counts. The chain couples TRBV7-6 to TRBJ2-3; 7 bases agree with TRBD1. V was clipped by 2 bases and J by 3 bases; unmatched bases: 8. Per the germline V gene, CDR1 is SGHVS and CDR2 is FNYEAQ. The CDR3 is 16 residues long. In DNA, the CDR3 is TGTGCCAGCAGCTTAACAGGGGCAAAAAGGACAGATACGCAGTATTTT. This encodes CASSLTGAKRTDTQYF.

Here the CDR3 DNA reads TGTGCCAGCAGTGAAGAACTACACTACGAGCAGTACTTC. Its translation: CASSEELHYEQYF. The gene calls are TRBV2 and TRBJ2-7; no definite D call. The CDR3 runs to 13 residues. Germline-derived CDR1 and CDR2 are SNHLY and FYNNEI. V was clipped by 1 base and J by 3 bases, with 7 bases between them.

This clonotype came up a few times. This chain links TRBV28 with TRBJ2-7; 14 bases match TRBD2. Losses at the gene ends were 11 bases for V and 4 bases for J; bases not matched to a gene: 7. This CDR3 spans 14 amino acids. CDR1 MDHEN and CDR2 SYDVKM come from the germline V gene. CDR3 loop: CAVLGTSGSYEQYF. The CDR3 nucleotides read TGTGCCGTCCTGGGGACTAGCGGGAGTTACGAGCAGTACTTC. Together with reference TRBV28 and TRBJ2-7, the CDR3 gives the full variable domain: DVKVTQSSRYLVKRTGEKVFLECVQDMDHENMFWYRQDPGLGLRLIYFSYDVKMKEKGDIPEGYSVSREKKERFSLILESASTNQTSMYLCAVLGTSGSYEQYFGPGTRLTVT.

The CDR3 coding sequence is TGCGCCAGCAGCTTGGTGGGACTAGCGGGAGAAACGTACACCGGGGAGCTGTTTTTT. Its translation is CASSLVGLAGETYTGELFF. This chain uses TRBV5-1 with TRBJ2-2; 14 bases fit TRBD2. CDR1 and CDR2 (germline): SGHRS, YFSETQ. Unmatched junction bases numbered 7, after V lost 0 bases and J lost 3 bases. CDR3 length: 19 amino acids.

The chain is built from TRBV11-2 and TRBJ1-4, with no clear D. V lost 3 bases and J 6 bases, leaving 11 bases between the germline ends. This CDR3 contains 14 residues. Looked up from germline, CDR1 is SGHAT and CDR2 is FQNNGV. The CDR3 DNA reads TGTGCCAGCAGCTTGACTGCGGAATATGAAAAACTGTTTTTT. Amino acid sequence: CASSLTAEYEKLFF. The full variable domain, rest sourced from reference TRBV11-2 and TRBJ1-4, is EAGVAQSPRYKIIEKRQSVAFWCNPISGHATLYWYQQILGQGPKLLIQFQNNGVVDDSQLPKDRFSAERLKGVDSTLKIQPAKLEDSAVYLCASSLTAEYEKLFFGSGTQLSVL.

This rearrangement joins TRBV5-6 to TRBJ2-3; 10 nucleotides match TRBD2. V lost 6 bases to trimming and J lost 5 bases; unmatched junction nucleotides: 9. CDR1 is SGHDT and CDR2 is YYEEEE in the germline V gene. This CDR3 is 15 amino acids long. CDR3 in DNA: TGTGCCAGCATAATTAGCGGGAGGAATGAAGATACGCAGTATTTT. This gives the protein CASIISGRNEDTQYF.

This clonotype was found many times. The chain links TRBV27 to TRBJ2-1, with TRBD2 matching 8 bases. CDR1 and CDR2 from the germline V gene are MNHEY and SMNVEV (reference sequence). The V and J ends lost 7 bases and 4 bases, in that order; junction bases with no gene match: 9. This CDR3 spans 15 amino acids. The CDR3 loop reads CASTLSGSSYNEQFF. In DNA, the CDR3 is TGTGCCAGCACCCTAAGCGGGAGTTCTTACAATGAGCAGTTCTTC.